This T cell receptor (beta chain) was identified during a study of STAT3 mutations in large granular lymphocyte leukemia. Study results and caveats: In T-cell large granular lymphocyte leukemia, about half of patients showed multiple immunodominant subclonotypes. TCR clonotype switching after therapy occurred in about 35% of the 18 patients.

There are a few counts of this clone. Its specificity is not known. J was trimmed by 1 base and V by 8 bases; bases with no gene match: 13. The CDR3 runs 16 residues. Germline CDR1 reads SGHVS; CDR2 reads FNYEAQ. Around 40,000 productive templates were obtained per sample on average. Clones were sequenced by immunoSEQ multiplex PCR, and TCRdb holds only the in-frame ones, with some missing. The table includes several thousand clones, around 75% detected once. The gene calls are TRBV7-6 and TRBJ2-7, with 8 positions matching TRBD2. The clonotype was recovered from a woman aged 40 to 55 with T-cell large granular lymphocyte leukemia. Some clones in this sample may be carry-over from other donors' samples. Specimen: peripheral blood mononuclear cells. The CDR3 bases are TGTGCCAGCGCGGCGGGGGGCGGGAGGCCTTCCTACGAGCAGTACTTC. Translating it yields CASAAGGGRPSYEQYF.